Listed below are T cell receptor beta chains from one sample, sequenced in a study of control samples from healthy donors and cancer patients. Clones were read by immunoSEQ multiplex PCR, and TCRdb kept only the in-frame ones, dropping some. This table has about 180,000 clones, roughly 92% appearing once. The sequenced material came from blood. The source of these receptors is a man aged 30 to 39 in good health. Both conserved end residues are part of each CDR3. A D gene is named only where the DNA matches it firmly. Expanded clones are given a class, and other clones once, few, many or no size at all.

cdr3_length | d_call | j_call | v_call | clone_size | cdr3_aa | cdr3_nt
14 | - | TRBJ1-2 | TRBV24-1 | - | CATSDLELNYGYTF | TGTGCCACCAGTGATTTAGAACTTAACTATGGCTACACCTTC
16 | TRBD1 | TRBJ1-5 | TRBV5-8 | - | CASSLWDSGANQPQHF | TGTGCCAGCAGCTTGTGGGACAGCGGTGCAAATCAGCCCCAGCATTTT
12 | - | TRBJ1-5 | TRBV28 | few | CASSSLSEPQHF | TGTGCCAGCAGTTCTTTAAGTGAGCCCCAGCATTTT
14 | TRBD1 | TRBJ1-1 | TRBV6-6 | - | CASSLGQVPTEAFF | TGTGCCAGCAGCCTGGGACAGGTCCCCACTGAAGCTTTCTTT
13 | - | TRBJ2-1 | TRBV6-1 | - | CASSLTVSARQFF | TGTGCCAGCAGTCTGACCGTTTCGGCCCGGCAGTTCTTC
14 | TRBD1 | TRBJ2-1 | TRBV7-9 | - | CASSSDRGANEQFF | TGTGCCAGCAGCTCGGACAGGGGGGCTAATGAGCAGTTCTTC
15 | - | TRBJ2-1 | TRBV9 | - | CASSVSWGGHNEQFF | TGTGCCAGCAGCGTAAGCTGGGGAGGCCACAATGAGCAGTTCTTC
14 | - | TRBJ2-7 | TRBV5-1 | once | CASSLGQTSYEQYF | TGCGCCAGCAGCTTGGGACAGACCTCCTACGAGCAGTACTTC
13 | - | TRBJ1-1 | TRBV12-3/TRBV12-4 | - | CASSPSRGRKAFF | TGTGCCAGCAGCCCGAGCCGGGGGCGGAAAGCTTTCTTT
15 | TRBD1 | TRBJ2-1 | TRBV27 | - | CASSLLRDRYNEQFF | TGTGCCAGCAGCCTCCTCCGGGACAGATACAATGAGCAGTTCTTC
15 | TRBD1 | TRBJ1-5 | TRBV25-1 | - | CASPSPDRGLWPQHF | TGTGCCAGCCCTTCCCCGGACAGGGGACTGTGGCCCCAGCATTTT
12 | - | TRBJ1-2 | TRBV28 | - | CASISQHYGYTF | TGTGCCAGCATTAGTCAACACTATGGCTACACCTTC
16 | - | TRBJ1-3 | TRBV5-1 | - | CASSLAGRGSGNTIYF | TGCGCCAGCAGCTTGGCCGGTAGAGGCTCTGGAAACACCATATATTTT
13 | - | TRBJ1-1 | TRBV28 | - | CASSWARDTEAFF | TGTGCCAGCAGTTGGGCGCGGGACACTGAAGCTTTCTTT
13 | - | TRBJ1-1 | TRBV7-2 | once | CASSLAGTNEAFF | TGTGCCAGCAGCTTAGCGGGGACAAATGAAGCTTTCTTT
16 | TRBD2 | TRBJ2-1 | TRBV5-4 | - | CASSLDGTSGYNEQFF | TGTGCCAGCAGCTTGGACGGGACTAGCGGGTACAATGAGCAGTTCTTC
15 | TRBD1 | TRBJ2-4 | TRBV6-5 | - | CASSYHATGESIQYF | TGTGCCAGCAGTTACCACGCGACAGGGGAGAGCATTCAGTACTTC
15 | TRBD1 | TRBJ1-1 | TRBV2 | - | CASSDRDGENTEAFF | TGTGCCAGCAGCGACAGGGATGGAGAGAACACTGAAGCTTTCTTT
11 | - | TRBJ1-1 | TRBV20-1 | - | CSAVSGAEAFF | TGCAGTGCGGTCAGCGGGGCTGAAGCTTTCTTT
15 | - | TRBJ1-1 | TRBV5-1 | few | CASSLVGTPGSEAFF | TGCGCCAGCAGCTTGGTTGGGACACCGGGATCTGAAGCTTTCTTT
14 | - | TRBJ1-1 | TRBV5-1 | - | CASSLGQGFTEAFF | TGCGCCAGCAGCTTGGGTCAGGGGTTCACTGAAGCTTTCTTT
14 | - | TRBJ1-2 | TRBV21-1 | - | CASSRARCSYGYTF | TGTGCCAGCAGCAGGGCCAGGTGCAGCTATGGCTACACCTTC
13 | - | TRBJ2-5 | TRBV10-3 | - | CAINGGSEETQYF | TGTGCCATCAATGGGGGCTCTGAAGAGACCCAGTACTTC
13 | - | TRBJ1-5 | TRBV30 | - | CAWSADMNQPQHF | TGTGCCTGGAGTGCCGACATGAATCAGCCCCAGCATTTT
17 | TRBD1 | TRBJ2-6 | TRBV9 | - | CASSVGYRGAGANVLTF | TGTGCCAGCAGCGTCGGGTACAGGGGCGCTGGGGCCAACGTCCTGACTTTC
16 | - | TRBJ2-2 | TRBV4-2 | - | CASSQEAGTYTGELFF | TGTGCCAGCAGCCAAGAGGCAGGGACCTACACCGGGGAGCTGTTTTTT
12 | TRBD1 | TRBJ1-2 | TRBV6-2/TRBV6-3 | - | CASSRDSHGYTF | TGTGCCAGCAGTAGGGACAGCCATGGCTACACCTTC
14 | TRBD1 | TRBJ1-6 | TRBV27 | - | CASSLQGQNSPLHF | TGTGCCAGCAGTTTACAGGGACAGAATTCACCCCTCCACTTT
11 | - | TRBJ1-2 | TRBV19 | - | CASSTGDGYTF | TGTGCCAGTAGTACAGGGGATGGCTACACCTTC
14 | - | TRBJ1-2 | TRBV4-3 | - | CASSQKTGNVDYTF | TGCGCCAGCAGCCAAAAAACAGGGAACGTCGACTACACCTTC
16 | - | TRBJ2-2 | TRBV3-1/TRBV3-2 | - | CASTPVGFENTGELFF | TGTGCCAGCACCCCGGTGGGGTTCGAGAACACCGGGGAGCTGTTTTTT
16 | - | TRBJ2-1 | TRBV27 | - | CASSLWGGLSYNEQFF | TGTGCCAGCAGTTTGTGGGGAGGTCTATCCTACAATGAGCAGTTCTTC
15 | - | TRBJ1-6 | TRBV25-1 | - | CASSERLSYNSPLHF | TGTGCCAGCAGTGAACGACTCTCCTATAATTCACCCCTCCACTTT
14 | TRBD2 | TRBJ2-3 | TRBV19 | - | CASRRGGWTDTQYF | TGTGCGTCCAGGCGGGGGGGTTGGACAGATACGCAGTATTTT
16 | - | TRBJ1-5 | TRBV6-6 | - | CASSYLGHYSNQPQHF | TGTGCCAGCAGTTACCTGGGACATTATAGCAATCAGCCCCAGCATTTT
13 | TRBD1 | TRBJ2-7 | TRBV5-1 | - | CASSLGQGHEQYF | TGCGCCAGCAGCTTGGGACAGGGCCACGAGCAGTACTTC
15 | TRBD1 | TRBJ2-1 | TRBV5-1 | - | CASSPDRVPYNEQFF | TGCGCCAGCAGCCCGGACAGGGTACCCTACAATGAGCAGTTCTTC
14 | - | TRBJ1-5 | TRBV7-9 | - | CASSPMGSDQPQHF | TGTGCCAGCAGCCCAATGGGGAGTGATCAGCCCCAGCATTTT
13 | - | TRBJ1-1 | TRBV19 | - | CASKDLMNTEAFF | TGTGCCAGTAAGGATCTCATGAACACTGAAGCTTTCTTT
15 | - | TRBJ2-7 | TRBV15 | - | CATSRDLGRSYEQYF | TGTGCCACCAGCAGAGATCTCGGCCGCTCCTACGAGCAGTACTTC
13 | TRBD1 | TRBJ2-7 | TRBV30 | - | CACTGTGDLEQYF | TGTGCCTGTACCGGGACAGGGGACCTGGAGCAGTACTTC
15 | - | TRBJ1-1 | TRBV11-2 | - | CASSLDGLGYTEAFF | TGTGCCAGCAGCTTAGACGGATTGGGGTACACTGAAGCTTTCTTT
15 | TRBD2 | TRBJ2-1 | TRBV7-9 | - | CASSRGLAGDNEQFF | TGTGCCAGCAGCAGGGGACTAGCGGGAGATAATGAGCAGTTCTTC
15 | - | TRBJ1-6 | TRBV11-2 | - | CASSPSRQRNSPLHF | TGTGCCAGCAGCCCTAGCAGGCAGAGGAATTCACCCCTCCACTTT
13 | - | TRBJ2-7 | TRBV3-1/TRBV3-2 | - | CASSQGSANEQYF | TGTGCCAGCAGCCAAGGATCGGCTAACGAGCAGTACTTC